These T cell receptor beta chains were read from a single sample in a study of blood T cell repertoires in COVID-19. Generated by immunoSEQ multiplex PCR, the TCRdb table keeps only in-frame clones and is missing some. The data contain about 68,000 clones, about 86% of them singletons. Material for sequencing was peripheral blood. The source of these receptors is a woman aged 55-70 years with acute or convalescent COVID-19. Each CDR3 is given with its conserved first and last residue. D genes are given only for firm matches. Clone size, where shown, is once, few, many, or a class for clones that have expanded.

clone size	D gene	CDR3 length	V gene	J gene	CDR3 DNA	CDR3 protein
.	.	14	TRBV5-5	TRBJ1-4	TGTGCCAGCAGCTTGGAGGTGACAGAAGAAAAACTGTTTTTT	CASSLEVTEEKLFF
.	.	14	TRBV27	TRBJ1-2	TGTGCCAGCAGTGGTGACAGCTACCTGGCCGGCTACACCTTC	CASSGDSYLAGYTF
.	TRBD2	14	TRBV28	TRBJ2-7	TGTGCCAGCGGGGGTAGCGGGGGTGACGGGGAGCAGTACTTC	CASGGSGGDGEQYF
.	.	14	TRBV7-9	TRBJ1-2	TGTGCCAGCAGCCTTTCCGGCGAGGGCTATGGCTACACCTTC	CASSLSGEGYGYTF
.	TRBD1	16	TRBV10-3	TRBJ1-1	TGTGCCATCAGTGAGTCGGCGGGACAGGAGAACACTGAAGCTTTCTTT	CAISESAGQENTEAFF
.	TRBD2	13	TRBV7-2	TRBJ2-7	TGTGCCAGCAGCCTCCGACTAGCGCGGGAGCAGTACTTC	CASSLRLAREQYF
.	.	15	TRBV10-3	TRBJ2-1	TGTGCCATCAGTGAGTCATCAGCCGGAGGATTTGAGCAGTTCTTC	CAISESSAGGFEQFF
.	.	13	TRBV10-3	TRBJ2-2	TGTGCCATCAGTGAGGGAGGCACCGGGGAGCTGTTTTTT	CAISEGGTGELFF
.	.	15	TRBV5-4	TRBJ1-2	TGTGCCAGCAGCTTGTGGGTCCCGGGGGATTATGGCTACACCTTC	CASSLWVPGDYGYTF
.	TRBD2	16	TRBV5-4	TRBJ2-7	TGTGCCAGCAGCCCAGGCCGGTCGGCGGGGGGCTACGAGCAGTACTTC	CASSPGRSAGGYEQYF
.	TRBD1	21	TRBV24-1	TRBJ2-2	TGTGCCACCAGTCCACACCCTTCCTTGCGGACAGGGGGAAAGGACACCGGGGAGCTGTTTTTT	CATSPHPSLRTGGKDTGELFF
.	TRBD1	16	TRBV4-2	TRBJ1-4	TGTGCCAGCAGCCACGGACAGGGGCCCACTAATGAAAAACTGTTTTTT	CASSHGQGPTNEKLFF
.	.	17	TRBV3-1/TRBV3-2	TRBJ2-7	TGTGCCAGCAGCCACCACCTTTCTAGGAAAAAGCTCTACGAGCAGTACTTC	CASSHHLSRKKLYEQYF
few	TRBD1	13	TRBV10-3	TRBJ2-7	TGTGCCAGTGAGCCAGGGGGCGAGTACGAGCAGTACTTC	CASEPGGEYEQYF